A selection of T cell receptor beta chains follows, all from one sample in a study of early T cells in non-severe SARS-CoV-2 infection. MiXCR was run by TCRdb on the 5' RACE reads, yielding one entry per CDR3 protein. The sample includes about 90,000 distinct CDR3 sequences, more than 10% of them seen just once. The sequenced sample was whole blood, obtained at baseline. Receptors were obtained from an adult who was a healthcare worker with PCR-confirmed SARS-CoV-2 infection or an uninfected control (not recorded which). Both conserved end residues are part of each CDR3. Each record gives: J gene, D gene, V gene, clone size, CDR3 protein, CDR3 DNA. D genes are given only for firm matches. Clone size is stated in some rows and not others, as once, few, many or a class when expanded.

TRBJ2-7 | TRBD1 | TRBV5-1 | NA | CASSLGTGGDAYEQYF | TGCGCCAGCAGTCTCGGGACAGGGGGCGACGCCTACGAGCAGTACTTC
TRBJ1-3 | NA | TRBV12-3/TRBV12-4 | few | CASSFHLGGSSGNTIYF | TGTGCCAGCAGTTTTCATCTCGGTGGGAGCTCTGGAAACACCATATATTTT
TRBJ2-3 | TRBD2 | TRBV20-1 | few | CSASPLAGVADTQYF | TGCAGTGCTAGCCCCTTGGCGGGAGTGGCAGATACGCAGTATTTT
TRBJ2-2 | NA | TRBV11-3 | many | CASSLDPAGLNTGELFF | TGTGCCAGCAGCTTAGATCCGGCGGGCTTGAACACCGGGGAGCTGTTTTTT
TRBJ1-6 | TRBD1 | TRBV28 | NA | CASSSRDRGAYNSPLHF | TGTGCCAGCAGTTCCCGGGACAGGGGAGCTTATAATTCACCCCTCCACTTT
TRBJ2-3 | NA | TRBV9 | NA | CASSVQGKSTDTQYF | TGTGCCAGCAGCGTGCAGGGCAAAAGCACAGATACGCAGTATTTT
TRBJ2-7 | TRBD1 | TRBV28 | few | CASSPDRALYEQYF | TGTGCCAGCAGTCCCGACAGGGCGCTCTACGAGCAGTACTTC
TRBJ2-7 | NA | TRBV28 | many | CASGPYEQYF | TGTGCCAGCGGCCCCTACGAGCAGTACTTC
TRBJ1-1 | NA | TRBV19 | few | CASSPQETSTEAFF | TGTGCCAGTAGTCCTCAGGAGACCAGCACTGAAGCTTTCTTT
TRBJ1-1 | NA | TRBV12-3/TRBV12-4 | many | CASSFGLNTEAFF | TGTGCCAGCAGTTTCGGACTGAACACTGAAGCTTTCTTT
TRBJ2-3 | TRBD2 | TRBV28 | NA | CASSAGTSGGVVDTQYF | TGTGCCAGCAGCGCCGGGACTAGCGGGGGAGTAGTAGATACGCAGTATTTT
TRBJ2-1 | NA | TRBV2 | few | CASRIGPSYNEQFF | TGTGCCAGCAGGATCGGTCCCTCCTACAATGAGCAGTTCTTC
TRBJ2-3 | TRBD2 | TRBV11-2 | many | CASSTRPTSGPLRTQYF | TGTGCCAGCAGCACCCGCCCGACTAGCGGCCCCCTGAGAACGCAGTATTTT
TRBJ1-1 | NA | TRBV6-6 | few | CASRPGPRSTEAFF | TGTGCCAGCAGGCCGGGCCCCAGGAGCACTGAAGCTTTCTTT
TRBJ1-1 | TRBD1 | TRBV11-3 | NA | CASSPQTGGTEAFF | TGTGCCAGCAGCCCGCAAACAGGGGGAACTGAAGCTTTCTTT
TRBJ2-7 | TRBD1 | TRBV12-3/TRBV12-4 | NA | CASSLTTTGAYEQYF | TGTGCCAGCAGTTTAACGACGACAGGGGCCTACGAGCAGTACTTC
TRBJ1-2 | NA | TRBV12-3/TRBV12-4 | few | CASSFSSGRLNYGYTF | TGTGCCAGCAGTTTCTCGAGCGGGAGACTAAACTATGGCTACACCTTC
TRBJ1-2 | NA | TRBV25-1 | many | CASSEERHEAAPGQSKDYGYTF | TGTGCCAGCAGTGAAGAAAGGCACGAAGCCGCCCCCGGACAGAGCAAAGACTATGGCTACACCTTC
TRBJ1-4 | NA | TRBV30 | many | CAWSRTVSEKLFF | TGTGCCTGGAGTCGGACCGTTAGTGAAAAACTGTTTTTT
TRBJ2-7 | TRBD2 | TRBV28 | many | CASSPPPGLARAGGEQYF | TGTGCCAGCAGTCCGCCCCCGGGACTAGCTAGGGCCGGGGGGGAGCAGTACTTC
TRBJ2-7 | NA | TRBV3-1 | NA | CASKGQGGNEQYF | TGTGCCAGCAAGGGGCAGGGGGGCAACGAGCAGTACTTC
TRBJ2-2 | TRBD1 | TRBV29-1 | many | CSVSTGGDTGELFF | TGCAGCGTGTCGACAGGGGGGGACACCGGGGAGCTGTTTTTT
TRBJ1-4 | NA | TRBV7-6 | NA | CASSMRGGEKLFF | TGTGCCAGCAGCATGCGAGGGGGTGAAAAACTGTTTTTT
TRBJ2-5 | TRBD1 | TRBV7-6 | many | CASSLGQGEVETQYF | TGTGCCAGCAGCTTAGGACAGGGCGAAGTAGAGACCCAGTACTTC
TRBJ2-7 | NA | TRBV12-3/TRBV12-4 | NA | CASSSGWESGEQYF | TGTGCCAGCAGCTCCGGATGGGAATCCGGCGAGCAGTACTTC
TRBJ2-2 | NA | TRBV27 | NA | CASSRLLASGELFF | TGTGCCAGCAGTAGATTACTAGCCTCCGGGGAGCTGTTTTTT
TRBJ2-1 | NA | TRBV20-1 | NA | CSAVRDSLYNEQFF | TGCAGCGCTGTCCGGGACTCCCTTTACAATGAGCAGTTCTTC
TRBJ2-6 | NA | TRBV5-1 | few | CASSLDAGGANVLTF | TGCGCCAGCAGCTTGGACGCGGGAGGGGCCAACGTCCTGACTTTC
TRBJ2-7 | TRBD2 | TRBV6-2/TRBV6-3 | few | CASFRAGVGYEQYF | TGTGCCAGCTTCAGGGCGGGAGTCGGCTACGAGCAGTACTTC
TRBJ2-1 | NA | TRBV5-1 | many | CASSSGGQAGTTSYNEQFF | TGCGCCAGCAGCTCCGGGGGGCAGGCCGGTACTACCTCCTACAATGAGCAGTTCTTC
TRBJ1-2 | NA | TRBV7-9 | NA | CASSPPSAVNYGYTF | TGTGCCAGCAGCCCCCCCTCGGCTGTTAACTATGGCTACACCTTC
TRBJ2-3 | TRBD2 | TRBV7-2 | once | CASSRRGGEDMQYF | TGTGCCAGCAGCAGGCGGGGGGGCGAAGATATGCAGTATTTT
TRBJ2-6 | NA | TRBV27 | few | CASSSVAGSAGANVLTF | TGTGCCAGCAGTTCGGTCGCGGGGTCAGCTGGGGCCAACGTCCTGACTTTC
TRBJ1-4 | NA | TRBV12-3/TRBV12-4 | NA | CASSSFEGLNEKLFF | TGTGCCAGCAGTTCCTTTGAAGGGCTTAATGAAAAACTGTTTTTT
TRBJ1-1 | TRBD1 | TRBV4-1 | NA | CASSQVAGGLEAFF | TGCGCCAGCAGCCAAGTCGCAGGGGGGCTTGAAGCTTTCTTT
TRBJ2-7 | NA | TRBV10-3 | NA | CAISRPQSYEQYF | TGTGCCATCAGTAGGCCCCAGAGCTACGAGCAGTACTTC
TRBJ2-1 | TRBD2 | TRBV5-6 | NA | CASSLGLAGGTLANEQFF | TGTGCCAGCAGCTTGGGGCTAGCGGGAGGAACCCTAGCCAATGAGCAGTTCTTC
TRBJ1-1 | TRBD1 | TRBV11-3 | many | CASSLQGADTEAFF | TGTGCCAGCAGCTTGCAGGGGGCCGACACTGAAGCTTTCTTT
TRBJ1-6 | TRBD1 | TRBV11-2 | NA | CASSSTGRSYNSPLHF | TGTGCCAGCAGCTCGACAGGGCGCTCCTATAATTCACCCCTCCACTTT
TRBJ1-1 | TRBD1 | TRBV20-1 | NA | CSAPRTGETEAFF | TGCAGTGCCCCGCGGACAGGGGAGACTGAAGCTTTCTTT
TRBJ1-6 | NA | TRBV6-6 | NA | CASSYLIANSPLHF | TGTGCCAGCAGTTATTTGATCGCGAATTCACCCCTCCACTTT
TRBJ2-5 | TRBD1 | TRBV5-1 | few | CASSLAVRTGKETQYF | TGCGCCAGCAGCTTGGCCGTAAGGACAGGGAAAGAGACCCAGTACTTC
TRBJ2-5 | TRBD2 | TRBV2 | few | CASSGTSGMAETQYF | TGTGCCAGCAGTGGGACTAGCGGGATGGCAGAGACCCAGTACTTC
TRBJ2-3 | NA | TRBV11-1 | NA | CASSGTLADTQYF | TGTGCCAGCAGCGGGACATTGGCGGATACGCAGTATTTT
TRBJ2-7 | TRBD2 | TRBV29-1 | few | CSVGTSGRPYEQYF | TGCAGCGTTGGGACTAGCGGGAGGCCCTACGAGCAGTACTTC
TRBJ2-3 | TRBD2 | TRBV27 | many | CASSLPPGLGGDTQYF | TGTGCCAGCAGTTTACCTCCGGGACTAGGAGGAGATACGCAGTATTTT